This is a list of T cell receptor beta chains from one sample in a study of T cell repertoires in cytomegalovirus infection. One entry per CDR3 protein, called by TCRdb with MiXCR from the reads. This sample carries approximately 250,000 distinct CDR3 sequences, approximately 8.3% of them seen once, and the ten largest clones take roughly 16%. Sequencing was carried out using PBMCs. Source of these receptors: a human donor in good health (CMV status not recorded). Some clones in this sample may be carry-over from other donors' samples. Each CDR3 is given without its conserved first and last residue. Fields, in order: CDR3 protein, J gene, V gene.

SARETGPGEAF TRBJ1-1 TRBV20-1
SATPQRTGWGNEQY TRBJ2-7 TRBV20-1
SADPGGAQPQH TRBJ1-5 TRBV20-1
ASSLSGQGGDEQF TRBJ2-1 TRBV28
ASSLTENTGELF TRBJ2-2 TRBV7-2
ASSPGTAGNTIY TRBJ1-3 TRBV5-1
ASSQGSGLGYT TRBJ1-2 TRBV7-2
ASRPSGSGKTQY TRBJ2-5 TRBV28
ASSTITGSGDQPQH TRBJ1-5 TRBV19
ASSQIPGLAGNEQF TRBJ2-1 TRBV4-2
ASSPGQGRGANVLT TRBJ2-6 TRBV7-6
ASSGDRGLRIPLH TRBJ1-6 TRBV28
ASRRGGNTDTQY TRBJ2-3 TRBV7-2
ASSLGASGGPAKNIQY TRBJ2-4 TRBV7-9
ASSRGGGAPDTQY TRBJ2-3 TRBV7-2
ASSFQTTNEKLF TRBJ1-4 TRBV28